This passage covers 32 T cell receptor beta chains from one sample sequenced in a study of T-cell reconstitution after alpha-beta-depleted transplantation in children. As it was prepared, the TCRbeta library received unique molecular identifiers. TCRdb re-derived calls from the PCR reads in MiXCR, one entry per CDR3 protein. The table includes 380,000 or so distinct CDR3 sequences, about 14% detected once. The starting material was PBMCs, obtained from the stem cell graft. These TCRs come from a human donor who donated a stem cell graft to a child with Fanconi anemia.

The rearrangement joins TRBV7-9 to TRBJ2-5, with TRBD2 identical over 15 bases. The V segment lost 5 bases and the J segment 10 bases; nucleotides outside the gene matches: 5. The CDR3 sequence is 14 residues long. Germline CDR1 reads SEHNR; CDR2 reads FQNEAQ (reference sequence). The CDR3 region has the DNA TGTGCCAGCAGCACCGGACTAGCGGGGGGGCTCCAGTACTTC. Protein product: CASSTGLAGGLQYF.

The chain joins TRBV18 to TRBJ1-4; D is unclear. The CDR3 extends over 13 amino acids. V lost 4 bases, J lost 7 bases, and 10 bases lay in between. CDR1 and CDR2 from the germline V gene are KGHSH and LQKENI. CDR3: CASSQGFGEKLFF. CDR3 DNA sequence: TGTGCCAGCTCACAGGGCTTTGGTGAAAAACTGTTTTTT.

This sequence joins TRBV15 and TRBJ1-1; D gene ambiguous. V lost 1 base and J 0 bases, leaving 12 bases between the germline ends. The CDR3 sequence is 16 residues long. Per germline, CDR1 LNHNV and CDR2 YYDKDF (reference sequence). CDR3 region: CATSRGSEVMNTEAFF. CDR3 in DNA: TGTGCCACCAGCAGAGGATCGGAGGTTATGAACACTGAAGCTTTCTTT.

This clonotype was counted between two and nine times. The V gene is TRBV28, the J gene TRBJ2-7; D might be TRBD1 (5 bases). The V gene's germline CDR1 is MDHEN and CDR2 SYDVKM. V was pared by 5 bases and J by 0 bases, with 11 bases between. The CDR3 is 14 amino acids. CDR3 protein: CASSSQGSSYEQYV. The DNA for the CDR3 is TGTGCCAGCAGTAGCCAGGGAAGCTCCTACGAGCAGTACGTC.

This clonotype was observed a few times. The gene calls are TRBV2 and TRBJ2-1; D unclear. Germline lookup yields CDR1 SNHLY and CDR2 FYNNEI. V shed 8 bases and J shed 6 bases, with 8 bases lying between them. The CDR3 runs 11 residues. The CDR3 DNA sequence: TGTGCCAGCCAGAGTTCCAATGAGCAGTTCTTC. This gives the protein CASQSSNEQFF.

This clonotype has at least ten counts. DNA for the CDR3: TGTGCCATCAGTGACGGGGCTGCTGAAGCTTTCTTT. Amino acid sequence: CAISDGAAEAFF. The chain recombines TRBV10-3 with TRBJ1-1, with D possibly being TRBD1 (5 bases). With 3 bases removed from V and 6 bases from J, the gap between germline ends came to 8 bases. This CDR3 region has 12 residues. Germline V CDR1 and CDR2: ENHRY, SYGVKD.

Only a few counts were recorded for this clonotype. The gene calls are TRBV5-6 and TRBJ1-1, with D unresolved. This CDR3 region has 13 residues. Germline CDR1 and CDR2: SGHDT and YYEEEE. The germline V and J ends were trimmed by 2 bases and 11 bases, with 16 bases remaining between them. CDR3 DNA: TGTGCCAGCAGCTTTGGAGTGGCCAACGGGGCTTTCTTT. Protein sequence: CASSFGVANGAFF.

The chain uses TRBV5-5 and TRBJ1-3, with TRBD1 as a possible D gene (6 bases). Germline V lookup: CDR1 SGHKS, CDR2 YYEKEE (reference sequence). The CDR3 extends over 16 amino acids. V was pared by 4 bases and J by 6 bases, with 20 bases between. CDR3 nucleotides: TGTGCCAGCAGCCCCACCGGGGGGCCCAGGGCAAACACCATATATTTT. It codes for CASSPTGGPRANTIYF.

The V gene is TRBV27, the J gene TRBJ1-6, with D possibly TRBD1 on 5 matching bases. This CDR3 has 16 residues. CDR1 MNHEY and CDR2 SMNVEV come from the germline V gene (reference sequence). Trimming removed 6 bases from V and 9 bases from J, with 21 bases in between. The DNA of the CDR3 is TGTGCCAGCAGAGACCCCGGCGGGGCGGGGGGTTCACCCCTCCACTTT. Encoded protein: CASRDPGGAGGSPLHF.

This rearrangement joins TRBV18 to TRBJ1-2, with unresolved D. CDR1 KGHSH and CDR2 LQKENI come from the germline V gene. Trimming removed 6 bases from V and 0 bases from J, with 8 bases in between. This CDR3 comprises 13 residues. CDR3 bases: TGTGCCAGCTCGGCAGATGCTAACTATGGCTACACCTTC. It codes for CASSADANYGYTF.

This clonotype has at least ten counts. J is TRBJ2-3 and V is TRBV7-6; 7 nucleotides agree with TRBD1. The CDR3 has 14 amino acids. V lost 1 base and J lost 5; bases outside the gene matches: 3. Germline V CDR1 and CDR2: SGHVS, FNYEAQ. CDR3 sequence: CASSLGGTVDTQYF. DNA of the CDR3: TGTGCCAGCAGCTTAGGGGGGACAGTAGATACGCAGTATTTT.

The V and J genes are TRBV5-1 and TRBJ1-2, with 9 bases identical to TRBD1. Germline assignment: CDR1 SGHRS and CDR2 YFSETQ. This CDR3 contains 15 residues. V was clipped by 6 bases and J by 1 base; unmatched bases: 7. The CDR3 loop is CASTTTGGNNYGYTF. In DNA form, the CDR3 reads TGCGCCAGCACCACAACAGGGGGCAATAACTATGGCTACACCTTC. Complete variable domain (other parts from reference TRBV5-1 and TRBJ1-2): KAGVTQTPRYLIKTRGQQVTLSCSPISGHRSVSWYQQTPGQGLQFLFEYFSETQRNKGNFPGRFSGRQFSNSRSEMNVSTLELGDSALYLCASTTTGGNNYGYTFGSGTRLTVV.

In its sample, this clonotype was seen many times. The rearrangement links TRBV7-7 to TRBJ2-2; a weak D match, TRBD1 (5 bases). Trimming stripped 0 bases from V and 8 bases from J, with 7 bases between. Germline CDR1 reads SSHAT; CDR2 reads FNYEAQ (reference sequence). The CDR3 is 13 amino acids. The CDR3 reads CASSLAAGGELFF. Here the CDR3 DNA reads TGTGCCAGCAGCTTAGCGGCAGGGGGGGAGCTGTTTTTT.

V usage is TRBV10-2 and J usage is TRBJ2-2; D ambiguous. Germline V lookup: CDR1 WSHSY, CDR2 SAAADI. There are 13 residues in the CDR3. The germline V and J ends were trimmed by 7 bases and 4 bases, with 10 bases remaining between them. The CDR3 DNA reads TGCGCCAGCACTCACCCAGCCACCGGGGAGCTGTTTTTT. Encoded protein: CASTHPATGELFF.

CDR3: CASSQDKPGLPSTDTQYF. In nucleotides, the CDR3 is TGTGCCAGCAGCCAGGATAAACCGGGACTACCAAGCACAGATACGCAGTATTTT. The genes are TRBV3-1 and TRBJ2-3; 7 bases align to TRBD2. Unmatched junction bases numbered 12, after V lost 3 bases and J lost 0 bases. Germline V gives CDR1 LGHDT, CDR2 YNNKEL (reference sequence). The CDR3 has 18 residues.

The V and J genes are TRBV30 and TRBJ2-1; D gene ambiguous. Trimming took off 0 bases at V and 8 bases at J, with 8 bases between the two ends. The CDR3 is made up of 12 amino acids. The germline gives CDR1 GTSNPN, CDR2 SVGIG (reference sequence). Here the CDR3 DNA reads TGTGCCTGGAGTGTAGGACCGTATGAGCAGTTCTTC. Encoded protein: CAWSVGPYEQFF. The variable domain in full, with the rest retrieved from reference TRBV30 and TRBJ2-1, is SQTIHQWPATLVQPVGSPLSLECTVEGTSNPNLYWYRQAAGRGLQLLFYSVGIGQISSEVPQNLSASRPQDRQFILSSKKLLLSDSGFYLCAWSVGPYEQFFGPGTRLTVL.

This clonotype was seen many times. The rearrangement joins TRBV9 to TRBJ1-6; D gene ambiguous. This CDR3 region has 14 residues. Germline lookup yields CDR1 SGDLS and CDR2 YYNGEE. V was clipped by 0 bases and J by 10 bases, with 11 bases between them. As DNA, the CDR3 is TGTGCCAGCAGCGTAGACCTAGGTAGATCACCCCTCCACTTT. Translation gives CASSVDLGRSPLHF. Using reference TRBV9 and TRBJ1-6 for the parts outside the CDR3, the full variable domain is DSGVTQTPKHLITATGQRVTLRCSPRSGDLSVYWYQQSLDQGLQFLIQYYNGEERAKGNILERFSAQQFPDLHSELNLSSLELGDSALYFCASSVDLGRSPLHFGNGTRLTVT.

This clonotype was seen a single time. The chain uses TRBV30 and TRBJ1-5, with 8 bases that match TRBD1. J lost 3 bases, V lost 5 bases, and 3 bases had no gene match. This CDR3 region has 13 residues. Germline CDR1 and CDR2: GTSNPN and SVGIG (reference sequence). The CDR3 DNA sequence: TGTGCCTGGTCAGGGGGCCCCAATCAGCCCCAGCATTTT. Translation gives CAWSGGPNQPQHF.

This clonotype was observed a handful of times. The chain joins TRBV18 to TRBJ1-1; D gene uncertain. Trimming took 3 bases from V and 3 from J, leaving 8 bases between them. The germline V gene has CDR1 KGHSH and CDR2 LQKENI. There are 13 residues in the CDR3. The CDR3 spells CASSPRPDTEAFF. CDR3 coding DNA: TGTGCCAGCTCACCGAGGCCCGACACTGAAGCTTTCTTT. Supplemented by reference TRBV18 and TRBJ1-1, the full variable domain reads NAGVMQNPRHLVRRRGQEARLRCSPMKGHSHVYWYRQLPEEGLKFMVYLQKENIIDESGMPKERFSAEFPKEGPSILRIQQVVRGDSAAYFCASSPRPDTEAFFGQGTRLTVV.

This clonotype was detected a few times. This chain connects TRBV7-2 to TRBJ2-1; weak D call: TRBD2 (7 bases). The germline V gene has CDR1 SGHTA and CDR2 FQGNSA. Trimming left V 0 bases short and J 4 bases short, with 10 bases between. The CDR3 runs to 15 residues. The CDR3 DNA is TGTGCCAGCAGCTTAGCCGAGGGGGGGTACAATGAGCAGTTCTTC. Translating gives CASSLAEGGYNEQFF.

This clonotype appeared a few times. The DNA of the CDR3 is TGTGCCAGCAGCTCGAGGGGGAACTACGAGCAGTACTTC. It codes for CASSSRGNYEQYF. The rearrangement joins TRBV7-8 to TRBJ2-7, with D perhaps matching TRBD1 (6 bases). V shed 4 bases and J shed 3 bases, with 10 bases lying between them. The germline V gene has CDR1 SGHVS and CDR2 FQNEAQ. The CDR3 is made up of 13 amino acids.

This clonotype showed up many times. The chain is built from TRBV20-1 and TRBJ1-1, with D perhaps TRBD1 (6 bases). CDR3 length: 15 amino acids. Trimming took 2 bases from V and 1 from J, leaving 14 bases between them. The V gene's germline CDR1 is DFQATT and CDR2 SNEGSKA (reference sequence). As DNA, the CDR3 is TGCAGTGCTAGAAACCCACAGGGATGGAACACTGAAGCTTTCTTT. Translation: CSARNPQGWNTEAFF.

The CDR3 DNA sequence: TGTGCCAGCAGCGAACTAGCCGGGAGGGCCTCCTACAATGAGCAGTTCTTC. Amino acid sequence: CASSELAGRASYNEQFF. The chain carries TRBV7-9 and TRBJ2-1; TRBD2 aligns across 8 bases. The CDR3 runs 17 residues. Germline lookup yields CDR1 SEHNR and CDR2 FQNEAQ (reference sequence). Trimming took 5 bases from V and 0 from J; bases not matched to a gene: 9.

This clonotype occurred many times. This chain connects TRBV12-3 or TRBV12-4 to TRBJ2-6; D is perhaps TRBD1 or TRBD2 (5 bases each). Trimming stripped 5 bases from V and 1 base from J, with 15 bases between. CDR3 length: 17 residues. The CDR3 loop is CASSHKGRPSGANVLTF. The CDR3 nucleotides read TGTGCCAGCAGTCACAAGGGACGGCCTTCTGGGGCCAACGTCCTGACTTTC.

The chain couples TRBV4-2 to TRBJ2-2, with 10 bases that match TRBD1. Germline V CDR1 and CDR2: LGHNA, YNFKEQ. Germline trimming cut 0 bases from V and 7 bases from J; bases unmatched to any gene: 8. The CDR3 contains 17 residues. The CDR3 bases are TGTGCCAGCAGCCAAGATACGGGACAGGGGTTAAACGGGGAGCTGTTTTTT. It translates to CASSQDTGQGLNGELFF.

This clonotype ranks as medium-sized. V is TRBV5-1 and J is TRBJ2-7; D uncertain. This CDR3 is 13 amino acids long. Germline V gene sequence: CDR1 SGHRS, CDR2 YFSETQ. Trimming took 0 bases from V and 6 from J, leaving 10 bases between them. CDR3 DNA: TGCGCCAGCAGCTTGGAACCGTCGGGCGAGCAGTACTTC. Its translation is CASSLEPSGEQYF. Using reference TRBV5-1 and TRBJ2-7 for the parts outside the CDR3, the full variable domain is KAGVTQTPRYLIKTRGQQVTLSCSPISGHRSVSWYQQTPGQGLQFLFEYFSETQRNKGNFPGRFSGRQFSNSRSEMNVSTLELGDSALYLCASSLEPSGEQYFGPGTRLTVT.

This clonotype was picked up many times. This rearrangement joins TRBV20-1 to TRBJ2-7, with D uncertain. Trimming removed 3 bases at V and 4 bases at J, with 10 bases between. CDR3 length: 12 amino acids. CDR1 is DFQATT, CDR2 SNEGSKA, per germline (reference sequence). CDR3: CSASLGPYEQYV. CDR3 bases: TGCAGTGCTAGTCTGGGTCCATACGAGCAGTACGTC.

This clonotype was detected many times. The chain uses TRBV12-3 or TRBV12-4 and TRBJ2-1, with 10 bases identical to TRBD1. The ends lost 3 bases at V and 8 bases at J; junction bases unmatched: 4. The CDR3 loop spans 14 amino acids. CDR3 in DNA: TGTGCCAGCAGTTTGGGACAGGGGCGGTATGAGCAGTTCTTC. The encoded protein is CASSLGQGRYEQFF.

The rearrangement uses TRBV5-6 and TRBJ1-5; D is ambiguous. With 3 bases removed from V and 4 bases from J, the gap between germline ends came to 14 bases. The CDR3 totals 15 residues. The germline gives CDR1 SGHDT, CDR2 YYEEEE. The CDR3 DNA reads as TGTGCCAGCAGCTCTCCCGAAGAGCCGAATCAGCCCCAGCATTTT. This codes for CASSSPEEPNQPQHF.

This clonotype has only a few counts. V and J are TRBV6-2 or TRBV6-3 and TRBJ2-7; 11 bases map to TRBD2. The CDR3 is 17 residues long. V dropped 6 bases and J dropped 0; count of bases not matched to a gene: 10. Germline-derived CDR1 and CDR2 are MNHEY and SVGEGT. The CDR3 bases are TGTGCCAGCAGCACTAGGACTAGCGGGCGAAGCTCCTACGAGCAGTACTTC. As protein: CASSTRTSGRSSYEQYF.

The chain is built from TRBV18 and TRBJ2-1, with a possible D match to TRBD2 (5 bases). The CDR3 covers 16 residues. V was cut by 3 bases and J by 0 bases, with 12 bases left in between. Germline V gene data show CDR1 as KGHSH and CDR2 as LQKENI. In nucleotides, the CDR3 is TGTGCCAGCTCACCGACGGGGTTCTTCTCCTACAATGAGCAGTTCTTC. Translated: CASSPTGFFSYNEQFF.

The CDR3 DNA reads as TGCAGCGTTATAGCCGGGACCGCGCAGTATTTT. Translated: CSVIAGTAQYF. The chain links TRBV29-1 to TRBJ2-3; D is perhaps TRBD1 or TRBD2 (5 bases each). This CDR3 comprises 11 residues. Trimming took 5 bases from V and 10 from J, leaving 13 bases between them. Germline CDR1 is SQVTM and CDR2 is ANQGSEA.